This is a list of T cell receptor beta chains from one sample in a study of control samples from healthy donors and cancer patients. Profiling relied on immunoSEQ multiplex PCR, and the TCRdb table lists in-frame clones only, not all of them. The sample records 150,000 to 200,000 clones, about 90% being singletons. Sample: blood. All receptors come from a young man in good health. The CDR3 runs from the conserved cysteine through the conserved F or W. The D gene is left open where the match is weak. Clone size is not always given. Where it is, it says once, few, many or a class for expanded clones.

CDR3 length: 16
J gene: TRBJ1-6
D gene: -
V gene: TRBV6-1
clone size: -
CDR3 protein: CASSVQGPSYNSPLHF
CDR3 DNA: TGTGCCAGCAGTGTGCAGGGGCCTTCTTATAATTCACCCCTCCATTTT

CDR3 length: 14
J gene: TRBJ2-1
D gene: TRBD2
V gene: TRBV19
clone size: once
CDR3 protein: CASSISGAYNEQFF
CDR3 DNA: TGTGCCAGTAGTATTAGCGGGGCCTACAATGAGCAGTTCTTC

CDR3 length: 14
J gene: TRBJ2-3
D gene: -
V gene: TRBV2
clone size: once
CDR3 protein: CASSPAQGPGAQYF
CDR3 DNA: TGTGCCAGCAGTCCCGCGCAGGGGCCCGGGGCGCAGTATTTT

CDR3 length: 23
J gene: TRBJ2-2
D gene: -
V gene: TRBV23-1
clone size: -
CDR3 protein: CASSQSGLWGLTDGTSNTGELFF
CDR3 DNA: TGCGCCAGCAGTCAATCGGGGTTATGGGGTCTTACCGACGGGACTTCCAACACCGGGGAGCTGTTTTTT

CDR3 length: 15
J gene: TRBJ2-6
D gene: TRBD1
V gene: TRBV28
clone size: -
CDR3 protein: CASCPGTGGANVLTF
CDR3 DNA: TGTGCCAGCTGTCCGGGGACAGGGGGGGCCAACGTCCTGACTTTC

CDR3 length: 15
J gene: TRBJ1-4
D gene: -
V gene: TRBV6-6
clone size: -
CDR3 protein: CASRPGPSANEKLFF
CDR3 DNA: TGTGCCAGCCGACCGGGCCCCTCGGCTAATGAAAAACTGTTTTTT

CDR3 length: 15
J gene: TRBJ1-1
D gene: -
V gene: TRBV28
clone size: -
CDR3 protein: CASSFIGAASTEAFF
CDR3 DNA: TGTGCCAGCAGTTTTATAGGAGCCGCATCCACTGAAGCTTTCTTT

CDR3 length: 13
J gene: TRBJ2-3
D gene: -
V gene: TRBV6-5
clone size: -
CDR3 protein: CASSSSGTDTQYF
CDR3 DNA: TGTGCCAGCAGTTCATCGGGCACAGATACGCAGTATTTT

CDR3 length: 14
J gene: TRBJ2-7
D gene: -
V gene: TRBV28
clone size: -
CDR3 protein: CASSLVRGSYEQYF
CDR3 DNA: TGTGCCAGCAGTTTAGTTCGGGGTTCCTACGAGCAGTACTTC

CDR3 length: 14
J gene: TRBJ2-1
D gene: -
V gene: TRBV25-1
clone size: -
CDR3 protein: CASSGFGLGNEQFF
CDR3 DNA: TGTGCCAGCAGTGGGTTCGGGCTGGGGAATGAGCAGTTCTTC

CDR3 length: 14
J gene: TRBJ2-7
D gene: -
V gene: TRBV7-9
clone size: -
CDR3 protein: CASSLDSSSYEQYF
CDR3 DNA: TGTGCCAGCAGCTTAGATTCCAGCTCCTACGAGCAGTACTTC

CDR3 length: 14
J gene: TRBJ1-1
D gene: -
V gene: TRBV2
clone size: -
CDR3 protein: CASSGGGGNTEAFF
CDR3 DNA: TGTGCCAGCAGTGGGGGCGGGGGTAACACTGAAGCTTTCTTT

CDR3 length: 17
J gene: TRBJ2-1
D gene: TRBD2
V gene: TRBV24-1
clone size: -
CDR3 protein: CATSVPSGGNRPAFQFF
CDR3 DNA: TGTGCCACCAGTGTTCCTAGCGGGGGTAATCGACCAGCCTTCCAGTTCTTC

CDR3 length: 15
J gene: TRBJ2-7
D gene: TRBD1
V gene: TRBV7-2
clone size: -
CDR3 protein: CASRPGTGAFYEQYF
CDR3 DNA: TGTGCCAGCAGACCAGGGACAGGGGCTTTTTACGAGCAGTACTTC

CDR3 length: 15
J gene: TRBJ1-1
D gene: -
V gene: TRBV5-1
clone size: -
CDR3 protein: CASSLEGVLVTEAFF
CDR3 DNA: TGCGCCAGCAGCTTGGAGGGGGTGTTAGTAACTGAAGCTTTCTTT

CDR3 length: 15
J gene: TRBJ1-2
D gene: -
V gene: TRBV5-4
clone size: -
CDR3 protein: CASSLAGTSKNGYTF
CDR3 DNA: TGTGCCAGCAGCTTGGCCGGGACCTCAAAAAACGGCTACACCTTC

CDR3 length: 14
J gene: TRBJ1-6
D gene: TRBD1
V gene: TRBV6-5
clone size: -
CDR3 protein: CATISGTVYSPLHF
CDR3 DNA: TGTGCCACGATTTCCGGGACAGTTTATTCACCCCTCCACTTT

CDR3 length: 16
J gene: TRBJ2-6
D gene: -
V gene: TRBV4-3
clone size: -
CDR3 protein: CASSQALLSGANVLTF
CDR3 DNA: TGCGCCAGCAGCCAAGCCCTGCTTTCTGGGGCCAACGTCCTGACTTTC

CDR3 length: 14
J gene: TRBJ1-5
D gene: -
V gene: TRBV7-2
clone size: -
CDR3 protein: CASSPRRGNQPQHF
CDR3 DNA: TGTGCCAGCAGCCCGAGACGGGGGAATCAGCCCCAGCATTTT

CDR3 length: 14
J gene: TRBJ2-1
D gene: -
V gene: TRBV7-8
clone size: once
CDR3 protein: CASSLARGGDEQFF
CDR3 DNA: TGTGCCAGCAGCTTAGCTAGGGGGGGGGATGAGCAGTTCTTC

CDR3 length: 17
J gene: TRBJ2-7
D gene: TRBD2
V gene: TRBV5-1
clone size: -
CDR3 protein: CASSLASLSGSIDEQYF
CDR3 DNA: TGCGCCAGCAGCTTGGCCTCCCTAAGCGGGAGTATCGACGAGCAGTACTTC

CDR3 length: 14
J gene: TRBJ1-1
D gene: -
V gene: TRBV6-5
clone size: -
CDR3 protein: CASSYSGTDTEAFF
CDR3 DNA: TGTGCCAGCAGTTACTCCGGTACCGACACTGAAGCTTTCTTT

CDR3 length: 16
J gene: TRBJ2-2
D gene: TRBD1
V gene: TRBV18
clone size: -
CDR3 protein: CASSPGQGLSAGELFF
CDR3 DNA: TGTGCCAGCTCACCAGGACAGGGTCTCTCGGCCGGGGAGCTGTTTTTT

CDR3 length: 15
J gene: TRBJ2-1
D gene: TRBD1
V gene: TRBV18
clone size: -
CDR3 protein: CASSPISGTGNEQFF
CDR3 DNA: TGTGCCAGCTCACCTATATCCGGGACAGGGAATGAGCAGTTCTTC

CDR3 length: 13
J gene: TRBJ2-7
D gene: TRBD2
V gene: TRBV9
clone size: -
CDR3 protein: CASSAGGLVVQYF
CDR3 DNA: TGTGCCAGCAGCGCGGGGGGACTGGTCGTGCAGTACTTC

CDR3 length: 15
J gene: TRBJ1-2
D gene: TRBD1
V gene: TRBV6-5
clone size: -
CDR3 protein: CASSYSGQGSYGYTF
CDR3 DNA: TGTGCCAGCAGTTACTCGGGACAGGGGAGCTATGGCTACACCTTC

CDR3 length: 13
J gene: TRBJ2-2
D gene: -
V gene: TRBV5-8
clone size: -
CDR3 protein: CASSLGLTGELFF
CDR3 DNA: TGTGCCAGCAGCTTAGGTCTTACCGGGGAGCTGTTTTTT

CDR3 length: 14
J gene: TRBJ2-7
D gene: TRBD2
V gene: TRBV4-1
clone size: -
CDR3 protein: CASGLAGGTYEQYF
CDR3 DNA: TGCGCCAGCGGGCTAGCGGGAGGGACCTACGAGCAGTACTTC

CDR3 length: 13
J gene: TRBJ2-5
D gene: -
V gene: TRBV9
clone size: -
CDR3 protein: CASSGRGGWTQYF
CDR3 DNA: TGTGCCAGCAGCGGGAGGGGGGGTTGGACCCAGTACTTC

CDR3 length: 17
J gene: TRBJ2-2
D gene: TRBD1
V gene: TRBV5-4
clone size: -
CDR3 protein: CASSATGTGENTGELFF
CDR3 DNA: TGTGCCAGCAGCGCCACCGGGACAGGGGAAAACACCGGGGAGCTGTTTTTT

CDR3 length: 13
J gene: TRBJ1-1
D gene: -
V gene: TRBV21-1
clone size: -
CDR3 protein: CASGRTGDTEAFF
CDR3 DNA: TGTGCCAGCGGACGGACAGGGGACACTGAAGCTTTCTTT

CDR3 length: 13
J gene: TRBJ2-7
D gene: -
V gene: TRBV5-1
clone size: -
CDR3 protein: CASSLTPAYEQYF
CDR3 DNA: TGCGCCAGCAGCTTAACTCCCGCCTACGAGCAGTACTTC